The 7 T cell receptor beta chains in this list originate from one sample, sequenced in a study of shared clonotypes between healthy human individuals. Clones were read by immunoSEQ multiplex PCR, and TCRdb kept only the in-frame ones, dropping some. Among some 2.3 million clones, over 85% were seen once, and the ten largest hold 0.3% to 0.4%. Specimen: naive CD4+ T cells from PBMCs. The sample's subset: CD45RA+ positively selected. These receptor sequences come from a man between 18 and 35 years old in good health. Some clones in this sample may be carry-over from other donors' samples.

The chain joins TRBV18 to TRBJ2-1; 8 bases are shared with TRBD2. Per germline, CDR1 KGHSH and CDR2 LQKENI. The CDR3 is 15 residues long. V shed 3 bases, J shed 5 bases, and the junction held 6 bases outside the gene matches. The CDR3 nucleotides read TGTGCCAGCTCACCCAACGGGGGGGAAAACAATGAGCAGTTCTTC. It yields the protein CASSPNGGENNEQFF.

The rearrangement uses TRBV7-2 and TRBJ2-2, with a possible D match to TRBD2 (5 bases). V dropped 7 bases and J dropped 11 bases, with 20 bases sitting between them. The germline CDR1 and CDR2 sequences are SGHTA and FQGNSA. This CDR3 spans 14 amino acids. The CDR3 DNA sequence: TGTGCCAGCACCACCGCTCCCGAGGGCGGTGAGCTGTTTTTT. It yields the protein CASTTAPEGGELFF.

Notes on this clone: The sample contains more than one DNA sequence encoding this CDR3. This chain links TRBV5-1 with TRBJ2-2; TRBD2 agrees at 11 bases. With 0 bases clipped from V and 8 bases from J, the junction kept 0 bases outside the gene matches. Germline-derived CDR1 and CDR2 are SGHRS and YFSETQ. The CDR3 sequence is 14 residues long. CDR3: CASSLGLAGGELFF. CDR3 nucleotide sequence: TGCGCCAGCAGCTTGGGACTAGCGGGAGGGGAGCTGTTTTTT.

The count of this clone is one. V and J are TRBV5-4 and TRBJ2-7, with D possibly TRBD2 on 5 matching bases. Deletions cut 4 bases from V and 1 base from J, with 21 bases between. Germline lookup yields CDR1 SGHNT and CDR2 YYREEE (reference sequence). The CDR3 is 17 residues long. The DNA for the CDR3 is TGTGCCAGCAGCCAAGCTGGTGCTAGCACCCCATCCTACGAGCAGTACTTC. Amino acids: CASSQAGASTPSYEQYF.

The chain couples TRBV29-1 to TRBJ2-7; 11 bases are a match to TRBD2. V lost 4 bases, J lost 4 bases, and 6 bases stayed unmatched. CDR3 length: 14 amino acids. The germline V gene has CDR1 SQVTM and CDR2 ANQGSEA. CDR3 residues: CSVGLAGGTYEQYF. Written as DNA, the CDR3 is TGCAGCGTTGGCTTAGCGGGAGGGACGTACGAGCAGTACTTC.

This clone came up once. The rearrangement joins TRBV11-2 to TRBJ1-2; no definite D call. The V gene's germline CDR1 is SGHAT and CDR2 FQNNGV. V lost 4 bases, J lost 7 bases, and 16 bases lay in between. CDR3 length: 14 amino acids. The CDR3 sequence is CASSSTRRPLGYTF. For the CDR3, the DNA is TGTGCCAGCAGCTCGACAAGGAGGCCGCTTGGCTACACCTTC.

The CDR3 DNA reads TGTGCCAGCGAAATAGGGATGCCGGGACTCCGAGCCTACGAGCAGTACTTC. The encoded protein is CASEIGMPGLRAYEQYF. The J gene is TRBJ2-7, the V gene TRBV7-8; a possible D gene is TRBD2 (6 bases). This CDR3 has 17 residues. Looked up from germline, CDR1 is SGHVS and CDR2 is FQNEAQ. The ends were cut back, 8 bases at V and 2 bases at J, with 25 bases in the middle.